What follows are 10 T cell receptor beta chains derived from one specimen sequenced in a study of neurological immune-mediated disorders. TCRdb redid the calling of the 5' RACE reads with MiXCR, one entry per CDR3 protein. The sample gives 20,000 to 25,000 distinct CDR3 sequences, 6.5% to 8.5% of which show up once; around 4.8% is in the top ten. What was sequenced was PBMCs. These receptors originate from a woman aged 40 to 49 in good health.

This clonotype was recorded at least ten times. The rearrangement joins TRBV20-1 to TRBJ2-7, with D possibly being TRBD2 (5 bases). CDR1 is DFQATT, CDR2 SNEGSKA, per germline (reference sequence). The CDR3 is 11 residues long. CDR3 in DNA: TGCGCCAGCGGAGTTTCCTACGAGCAGTACTTC. Encoded protein: CASGVSYEQYF.

This clonotype came up many times. CDR3: CAFGDRDNYGYTF. The CDR3 region has the DNA TGTGCATTCGGGGACCGAGATAACTATGGCTACACCTTC. The gene calls are TRBV18 and TRBJ1-2; D is possibly TRBD1 (5 bases). CDR1 is KGHSH, CDR2 LQKENI, per germline. This CDR3 is built from 13 residues.

This clonotype was counted ten times or more. The rearrangement uses TRBV18 and TRBJ1-4, with D uncertain. CDR3 size: 14 residues. V gave up 3 bases and J gave up 8 bases, with 13 bases separating them. Germline-derived CDR1 and CDR2 are KGHSH and LQKENI. The CDR3 DNA follows: TGTGCCAGCTCACCCGTAGGGCCGGACGAAAAACTGTTTTTT. Translating it yields CASSPVGPDEKLFF.

The table lists this clonotype with many counts. The chain recombines TRBV5-1 with TRBJ1-1, with 7 bases fitting TRBD1. The V and J ends lost 0 bases and 4 bases, in that order; junction bases with no gene match: 6. Germline CDR1 is SGHRS and CDR2 is YFSETQ. This CDR3 is 15 amino acids long. CDR3 sequence reads: CASSLGQGLGTEAFF. DNA for the CDR3: TGCGCCAGCAGCTTGGGACAGGGCCTGGGCACTGAAGCTTTCTTT.

This clonotype was picked up many times. The rearrangement uses TRBV7-6 and TRBJ2-7; 10 bases line up with TRBD2. V shed 0 bases and J 6 bases; nucleotides not matched to a gene: 17. Looked up from germline, CDR1 is SGHVS and CDR2 is FNYEAQ. CDR3 size: 19 residues. CDR3 sequence (DNA): TGTGCCAGCAGCTTAGCTCGTTCTAGCGGGAGAGTGGGTGCGGTCGAGCAGTACTTC. Its protein product is CASSLARSSGRVGAVEQYF. Full variable domain (outside the CDR3, taken from reference TRBV7-6 and TRBJ2-7): GAGVSQSPRYKVTKRGQDVALRCDPISGHVSLYWYRQALGQGPEFLTYFNYEAQQDKSGLPNDRFSAERPEGSISTLTIQRTEQRDSAMYRCASSLARSSGRVGAVEQYFGPGTRLTVT.

This clonotype was counted at least ten times. The chain is built from TRBV24-1 and TRBJ2-7; TRBD1 agrees at 7 bases. The CDR3 consists of 12 residues. V trimming: 2 bases; J trimming: 6 bases; junction bases outside the gene matches: 0. Germline V gives CDR1 KGHDR, CDR2 SFDVKD. CDR3 nucleotides: TGTGCCACCAGTGATTACAGGGGCGAGCAGTACTTC. Amino acids: CATSDYRGEQYF.

This clonotype has ten or more counts. This rearrangement joins TRBV15 to TRBJ1-4, with D unclear. The CDR3 consists of 17 residues. CDR1 LNHNV and CDR2 YYDKDF come from the germline V gene (reference sequence). Trimming left V 0 bases short and J 3 bases short, with 14 bases between. The CDR3: CATSRDRDSGANEKLFF. The CDR3, as DNA: TGTGCCACCAGCAGAGATCGGGATAGCGGGGCTAATGAAAAACTGTTTTTT. Variable domain in full (rest from reference TRBV15 and TRBJ1-4): DAMVIQNPRYQVTQFGKPVTLSCSQTLNHNVMYWYQQKSSQAPKLLFHYYDKDFNNEADTPDNFQSRRPNTSFCFLDIRSPGLGDTAMYLCATSRDRDSGANEKLFFGSGTQLSVL.

The table lists this clonotype with many counts. V usage is TRBV7-3 and J usage is TRBJ1-2, with D tentatively TRBD1 (5 bases). The CDR3 is 13 amino acids. Germline loops: CDR1 SGHTA, CDR2 FQGTGA. The V and J ends lost 0 bases and 7 bases respectively, with 9 bases between them. The CDR3 loop reads CASSLTGRAGYTF. Here the CDR3 DNA reads TGTGCCAGCAGCTTAACGGGCAGGGCTGGCTACACCTTC.

Many counts were recorded for this clonotype. The chain joins TRBV20-1 to TRBJ2-1; 7 bases match TRBD2. V shed 6 bases, J shed 5 bases, and the junction held 13 bases outside the gene matches. The CDR3 loop spans 15 amino acids. Germline V gene sequence: CDR1 DFQATT, CDR2 SNEGSKA (reference sequence). CDR3 in DNA: TGCAGTGCGAGTCAAGGCGGGAGTGGAGACAATGAGCAGTTCTTC. Encoded protein: CSASQGGSGDNEQFF.

This clonotype was found many times. J is TRBJ2-1 and V is TRBV10-3; 7 positions match TRBD2. CDR3 length: 15 amino acids. Germline V lookup: CDR1 ENHRY, CDR2 SYGVKD. V dropped 7 bases and J dropped 2; count of bases not matched to a gene: 8. CDR3 bases: TGTGCCATCACCGAGGGACTACTCCCCTACAATGAGCAGTTCTTC. Its translation is CAITEGLLPYNEQFF.